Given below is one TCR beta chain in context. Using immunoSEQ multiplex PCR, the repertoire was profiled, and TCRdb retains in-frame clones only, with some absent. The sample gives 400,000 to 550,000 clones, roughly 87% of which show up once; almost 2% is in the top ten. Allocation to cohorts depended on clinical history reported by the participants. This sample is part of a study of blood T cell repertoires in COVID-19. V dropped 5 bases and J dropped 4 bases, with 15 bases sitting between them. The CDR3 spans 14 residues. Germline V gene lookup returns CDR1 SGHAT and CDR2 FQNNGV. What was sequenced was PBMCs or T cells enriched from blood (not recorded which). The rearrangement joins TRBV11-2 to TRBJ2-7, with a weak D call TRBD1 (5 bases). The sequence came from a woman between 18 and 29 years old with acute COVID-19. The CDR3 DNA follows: TGTGCCAGCAGCCCGACGCAGGGAAGGTACGAGCAGTACTTC. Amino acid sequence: CASSPTQGRYEQYF.